Listed here are 21 T cell receptor beta chains from one sample, sequenced in a study of PD-1 blockade in mismatch repair-deficient tumors. Which antigens these TCRs recognize remains unknown. Assay: immunoSEQ multiplex PCR; the TCRdb copy retains only in-frame clones and omits some. The table lists approximately 9,800 clones, approximately 86% of them singletons, with roughly 21% in the top ten. Time point denoted: approximately ten-day in vitro stimulation with candidate neoantigen peptide 2. The sequences come from cells cultured in vitro, collected from a patient treated with pembrolizumab. These receptors originate from an adult with mismatch repair-deficient cancer.

This chain uses TRBV7-1 with TRBJ1-2, with D unclear. TRBV7-1 is identified as an open reading frame with a role that is uncertain. The CDR3 covers 14 residues. V was pared by 4 bases and J by 0 bases, with 9 bases between. The CDR3 loop is CASSLVLANYGYTF. The CDR3 DNA is TGTGCCAGCAGCTTAGTTCTAGCTAACTATGGCTACACCTTC.

The chain carries TRBV10-2 and TRBJ2-1, with 12 nucleotides matching TRBD2. V lost 6 bases, J lost 2 bases, and 8 bases stayed unmatched. The CDR3 extends over 17 amino acids. Germline-derived CDR1 and CDR2 are WSHSY and SAAADI. CDR3 protein: CASRELAGGWTYNEQFF. The CDR3, as DNA: TGCGCCAGCAGGGAACTAGCGGGAGGCTGGACCTACAATGAGCAGTTCTTC.

The chain carries TRBV27 and TRBJ2-3, with D unresolved. The CDR3 contains 14 residues. Per the germline V gene, CDR1 is MNHEY and CDR2 is SMNVEV (reference sequence). V lost 3 bases and J 3 bases, leaving 10 bases between the germline ends. The CDR3 region has the DNA TGTGCCAGCAGTTTGTTGGACCGAACAGATACGCAGTATTTT. Translation: CASSLLDRTDTQYF.

The chain joins TRBV6-6 to TRBJ1-5, with TRBD1 identical over 8 bases. In germline, CDR1 is MNHNY, CDR2 SVGAGI (reference sequence). Unmatched junction bases numbered 10, after V lost 5 bases and J lost 4 bases. This CDR3 contains 16 residues. The CDR3 spells CASSTGQGESNQPQHF. DNA of the CDR3: TGTGCCAGCAGTACCGGACAGGGTGAGTCGAATCAGCCCCAGCATTTT.

The J gene is TRBJ1-2, the V gene TRBV2, with D perhaps TRBD1 (6 bases). CDR3 size: 17 residues. Per the germline V gene, CDR1 is SNHLY and CDR2 is FYNNEI. With 2 bases removed from V and 1 base from J, the gap between germline ends came to 17 bases. CDR3 in DNA: TGTGCCAGCAGTGAACCCATAAGAGACAGGATTAACTATGGCTACACCTTC. Its translation: CASSEPIRDRINYGYTF.

The chain employs TRBV7-3 and TRBJ2-1, with D tentatively TRBD2 (6 bases). The V gene lost 0 bases and the J gene lost 7 bases, with 19 bases spanning the gap. The CDR3 is made up of 17 amino acids. Germline loops: CDR1 SGHTA, CDR2 FQGTGA. The DNA for the CDR3 is TGTGCCAGCAGCTTAACAACCTATCCGGGAGTGGAGAATGAGCAGTTCTTC. Translation gives CASSLTTYPGVENEQFF. The full variable domain, its missing parts supplied by reference TRBV7-3 and TRBJ2-1, is GAGVSQTPSNKVTEKGKYVELRCDPISGHTALYWYRQSLGQGPEFLIYFQGTGAADDSGLPNDRFFAVRPEGSVSTLKIQRTERGDSAVYLCASSLTTYPGVENEQFFGPGTRLTVL.

V and J are TRBV5-1 and TRBJ2-3, with a tentative D call TRBD1 (6 bases). V shed 4 bases and J shed 4 bases, with 13 bases lying between them. There are 14 residues in the CDR3. Germline V gene lookup returns CDR1 SGHRS and CDR2 YFSETQ. The CDR3 DNA sequence: TGCGCCAGCAGCCTAAGGGGGACCGCAGATACGCAGTATTTT. It translates to CASSLRGTADTQYF.

The CDR3 here is CASSPRGPDTQYF. The CDR3 coding sequence is TGTGCCAGCAGCCCCAGGGGGCCAGATACGCAGTATTTT. The rearrangement links TRBV7-9 to TRBJ2-3, with 8 bases lining up with TRBD1. This CDR3 region has 13 residues. The germline gives CDR1 SEHNR, CDR2 FQNEAQ (reference sequence). Trimming took 5 bases from V and 4 from J; bases not matched to a gene: 2. The complete variable domain, with remaining parts taken from reference TRBV7-9 and TRBJ2-3, reads DTGVSQNPRHKITKRGQNVTFRCDPISEHNRLYWYRQTLGQGPEFLTYFQNEAQLEKSRLLSDRFSAERPKGSFSTLEIQRTEQGDSAMYLCASSPRGPDTQYFGPGTRLTVL.

V gene TRBV9 combines with J gene TRBJ1-1; TRBD1 is a possible D gene (5 bases). The CDR3 has 15 amino acids. Between the trimmed V and J ends, which lost 4 bases and 0 bases, there was a span of 13 bases. In germline, CDR1 is SGDLS, CDR2 YYNGEE. CDR3 in amino acids: CASSITTEMNTEAFF. The CDR3, as DNA: TGTGCCAGCAGCATTACGACAGAGATGAACACTGAAGCTTTCTTT.

The chain joins TRBV5-1 to TRBJ2-5, with 9 bases that match TRBD2. With 5 bases clipped from V and 7 bases from J, the junction kept 6 bases outside the gene matches. The length of the CDR3 is 13 residues. CDR1 and CDR2 (germline): SGHRS, YFSETQ. This CDR3 is CASRREGPGTQYF. CDR3 coding DNA: TGCGCCAGCAGGCGGGAGGGCCCGGGGACCCAGTACTTC. The whole variable domain, remainder taken from reference TRBV5-1 and TRBJ2-5, is KAGVTQTPRYLIKTRGQQVTLSCSPISGHRSVSWYQQTPGQGLQFLFEYFSETQRNKGNFPGRFSGRQFSNSRSEMNVSTLELGDSALYLCASRREGPGTQYFGPGTRLLVL.

The table lists this clone with a count of one. The chain links TRBV15 to TRBJ2-3; TRBD1 matches 9 bases. Germline trimming cut 6 bases from V and 5 bases from J; bases unmatched to any gene: 9. Germline CDR1 reads LNHNV; CDR2 reads YYDKDF (reference sequence). The CDR3 is 15 residues long. The CDR3 nucleotides read TGTGCCACCAGTCTGGGACAGGGAGGGAGAGATACGCAGTATTTT. This sequence encodes CATSLGQGGRDTQYF.

V gene TRBV28 combines with J gene TRBJ2-3; D call uncertain. Germline V gives CDR1 MDHEN, CDR2 SYDVKM. This CDR3 has 14 residues. The V end lost 4 bases, the J end lost 2 bases, and 10 bases lay between the germline ends. The DNA for the CDR3 is TGTGCCAGCAGTTCCCTGTCGGTCACAGATACGCAGTATTTT. Translated, it gives CASSSLSVTDTQYF.

The chain combines TRBV9 with TRBJ2-6; 7 positions match TRBD2. CDR3 length: 20 residues. Per the germline V gene, CDR1 is SGDLS and CDR2 is YYNGEE. The trim removed 0 bases at V and 1 base at J, leaving 13 bases unmatched. The CDR3 DNA sequence: TGTGCCAGCAGCGTAGAAGGGAGGGACGGCCGAGCGTCTGGGGCCAACGTCCTGACTTTC. Encoded protein: CASSVEGRDGRASGANVLTF.

The J gene is TRBJ2-5, the V gene TRBV7-8; 9 positions agree with TRBD2. Germline CDR1 SGHVS, CDR2 FQNEAQ. J was trimmed by 5 bases and V by 8 bases; bases with no gene match: 9. The CDR3 loop spans 14 amino acids. The CDR3 region is CASGAGGKVETQYF. The CDR3, as DNA: TGTGCCAGCGGGGCGGGAGGGAAGGTGGAGACCCAGTACTTC.

Concerning this clone itself: Germline is not matched at one junction end, which may reflect a read error. V is TRBV7-7 and J is TRBJ2-5, with 7 nucleotides matching TRBD1. CDR1 and CDR2 from the germline V gene are SSHAT and FNYEAQ (reference sequence). The CDR3 contains 13 residues. The CDR3 loop is CASSQGGRETQYF. CDR3 DNA: TGTGCTAGCAGCCAAGGGGGCAGGGAGACCCAGTACTTC.

The V and J genes are TRBV13 and TRBJ2-7; tentatively, D is TRBD1 (6 bases). From germline, CDR1 is PRHDT and CDR2 FYEKMQ (reference sequence). The CDR3 is 11 amino acids. Deletions cut 6 bases from V and 4 bases from J, with 7 bases between. The CDR3 nucleotides read TGTGCCAGCAGACAGGGATACGAGCAGTACTTC. Its protein product is CASRQGYEQYF.

The chain employs TRBV6-5 and TRBJ2-5, with TRBD2 matching 14 bases. V lost 6 bases to trimming and J lost 1 base; unmatched junction nucleotides: 1. Germline-derived CDR1 and CDR2 are MNHEY and SVGAGI. This CDR3 has 15 residues. CDR3 sequence (DNA): TGTGCCAGCAGCGGGACTAGCGGGAGCCAAGAGACCCAGTACTTC. It codes for CASSGTSGSQETQYF.

In DNA form, the CDR3 reads TGTGCCAGCAGTTACATCCGCCGGCATAACTCCGAAAACATTCAGTACTTC. It translates to CASSYIRRHNSENIQYF. The V call is TRBV6-7, the J call TRBJ2-4, with no clear D. TRBV6-7 is reported as an ORF; its role is uncertain. V was clipped by 2 bases and J by 5 bases, with 19 bases between them. CDR3 length: 17 amino acids.

On this clone: One junction end does not reproduce the germline sequence, and a read error may be involved. The chain uses TRBV7-2 and TRBJ2-7; no definite D call. This CDR3 has 13 amino acids. Germline V CDR1 and CDR2: SGHTA, FQGNSA. The chain's CDR3 is CASSPQGYYGQYF. CDR3 sequence (DNA): TGTGCCAGCAGCCCCCAAGGGTATTACGGGCAGTACTTC. Drawing the rest from reference TRBV7-2 and TRBJ2-7, the complete variable domain is GAGVSQSPSNKVTEKGKDVELRCDPISGHTALYWYRQSLGQGLEFLIYFQGNSAPDKSGLPSDRFSAERTGGSVSTLTIQRTQQEDSAVYLCASSPQGYYGQYFGPGTRLTVT.

The chain combines TRBV10-3 with TRBJ2-3; 7 bases match TRBD1. Germline CDR1 is ENHRY and CDR2 is SYGVKD. V lost 4 bases to trimming and J lost 2 bases; unmatched junction nucleotides: 12. The CDR3 is made up of 17 amino acids. The chain's CDR3 is CAISGPGTADITDTQYF. The DNA for the CDR3 is TGTGCCATCAGTGGTCCCGGGACAGCGGACATCACAGATACGCAGTATTTT.

This sequence joins TRBV15 and TRBJ2-3; D tentatively fits TRBD1 or TRBD2 (5 bases each). Germline V gene lookup returns CDR1 LNHNV and CDR2 YYDKDF (reference sequence). The V end was cut by 4 bases, the J end by 2 bases, with 7 bases between. The CDR3 is 13 residues long. CDR3 nucleotides: TGTGCCACCAGCACCGGGGCCACAGATACGCAGTATTTT. Translating it yields CATSTGATDTQYF.